This TCR beta chain is from a study of blood T cell repertoires in COVID-19 (dated by TCRdb to about 2020). Study-level background: Samples covering the acute and convalescent phases of COVID-19 were provided by collaborators in the United States, Italy and Spain. The material from the prospective study consisted of cDNA or gDNA derived from T cells, B-cell-depleted T cells, or PBMCs. Deeply sampled blood TCRbeta repertoires from subjects exposed to, actively infected with, or recovered from COVID-19 were included in the dataset. Where available, HLA class I and class II types were taken from metadata supplied by the sample provider and were not determined by assay-based typing. Nearly every sample came with metadata listing a de-identified subject ID, COVID-19 status, age in years and sex. The repertoires were released in a freely available public database meant as a resource for research on the immune response to SARS-CoV-2. The samples were drawn from two sources: the first 160 participants of the ongoing ImmuneRACE study, and about 1,300 subjects contributed by 6 global collaborators. Paper-wide results and their limitations: The amount of clinical and demographic metadata varied by source and participant and was provided uncurated.

TCRbeta CDR3 regions were amplified from genomic DNA using the immunoSEQ Assay, a bias-controlled multiplex PCR. In the original analysis: Within the assay, amplification of reference gene primers was used to estimate how many nucleated cells each sample contained. Sequence reads were collapsed and filtered to measure the absolute abundance of every unique TCRbeta CDR3 rearrangement. For each sample, productive Simpson clonality was calculated as the square root of Simpson's diversity index over productive rearrangements. TCRdb re-hosts the immuneACCESS table, in-frame sequences only. Its copies lack some clones; in the studies checked, an unresolved V gene accounts for under half of them, and the cause for the rest is not known. D and trimming come from the DNA, and the V and J calls and clone size come from that table. The sample data list about 100,000 clones, and 70% to 90% of these were observed just once. The leading ten clones occupy about 4.2% of the sample.

One collaborating source in Seattle enrolled patients while the patients were actively infected and followed the patients over time throughout the course of disease. Whole blood was collected in K2EDTA tubes by collaborating institutions according to the institutions' own protocols. For TCRbeta analysis, collaborators shipped samples as frozen whole blood, isolated PBMCs, or DNA extracted from either of those sample types. Trimming removed 4 bases from V and 7 bases from J; the gene matches leave 3 bases unexplained. The CDR3 sequence holds 14 residues, the cysteine and phenylalanine included. This entry keeps only the CDR3 DNA: 42 bases, framed from base 1. Based on the germline V gene, the CDR1 and CDR2 sequences are KGHDR and SFDVKD. Details on this clone: What this receptor recognizes is not known. Per-nucleotide qualities are absent, and no much larger clonotype sits a single base away. Additional DNA sequences in this sample encode the identical CDR3.

This sequence originates from a human donor with COVID-19, enrolled during active disease. The donor label of this sample is uncertain. Sequencing was performed on peripheral blood. The chain is made from TRBV24-1 and TRBJ1-6, with 7 bases aligning to TRBD1. The CDR3 protein sequence reads: CATSEGTVNSPLHF. The base sequence is TGTGCCACCAGTGAAGGGACAGTAAATTCACCCCTCCACTTT.